This T cell receptor (beta chain) was retrieved from a study of shared clonotypes between healthy human individuals. The CDR3 has 12 amino acids. The germline gives CDR1 LNHDA, CDR2 SQIVND (reference sequence). Trimming shortened V by 5 bases and J by 6 bases, and 11 bases separated the two germline ends. The table came from immunoSEQ multiplex PCR; TCRdb's copy has only in-frame clones and leaves some out. The sample yields 1 million to 1.2 million clones, 70% to 85% seen once. V and J are TRBV19 and TRBJ2-7; no firm D call. The sequenced material came from memory CD4+ T cells from PBMCs. Stated subset: CD45RA-negative fraction. This sequence was found in a man aged 18-30 years in good health. Some clones in this sample may be carry-over from other donors' samples. The CDR3 DNA reads as TGTGCCAGTAGTCCGGGTCTCGGCGAGCAGTACTTC. This sequence encodes CASSPGLGEQYF.